A single sample is the source of the 16 T cell receptor beta chains below, sequenced in a study of blood T cell repertoires in COVID-19. Sequenced by immunoSEQ multiplex PCR; TCRdb stores in-frame clones only, minus some. The table records roughly 210,000 clones, more than 75% of them present only once. Sample: PBMCs or T cells enriched from blood (not recorded which). These receptors originate from a man aged 25 to 40 in a cohort exposed to, infected with or recovered from COVID-19 (not recorded which).

The chain employs TRBV6-2 or TRBV6-3 and TRBJ1-2; 9 bases are a match to TRBD1. This CDR3 region has 13 residues. Looked up from germline, CDR1 is MNHEY and CDR2 is SVGEGT. The V and J ends lost 4 bases and 8 bases, in that order; junction bases with no gene match: 5. CDR3 nucleotides: TGTGCCAGCAGTTTACAGGGGGCGCGAGGCTACACCTTC. Its translation is CASSLQGARGYTF.

This clone is a singleton in its sample. V and J are TRBV4-3 and TRBJ1-1; 7 nucleotides match TRBD1. Trimming took 0 bases from V and 1 from J; bases not matched to a gene: 5. CDR3 length: 16 residues. Germline CDR1 and CDR2: LGHNA and YSLEER. CDR3 loop: CASSQEFRDRNTEAFF. CDR3 nucleotide sequence: TGCGCCAGCAGCCAAGAATTTCGGGACAGGAACACTGAAGCTTTCTTT.

The V and J genes are TRBV6-4 and TRBJ2-3, with 10 bases matching TRBD2. From germline, CDR1 is MRHNA and CDR2 SNTAGT. This CDR3 has 15 residues. J was trimmed by 6 bases and V by 3 bases; bases with no gene match: 6. The CDR3 sequence: CASSERAGGSDTQYF. The CDR3 nucleotides read TGTGCCAGCAGTGAAAGAGCGGGAGGGAGCGATACGCAGTATTTT.

The gene calls are TRBV29-1 and TRBJ2-5, with D possibly matching TRBD1 (5 bases). This CDR3 is 11 amino acids long. The germline V and J ends were trimmed by 2 bases and 5 bases, with 6 bases remaining between them. Germline values: CDR1 SQVTM, CDR2 ANQGSEA. CDR3 DNA: TGCAGCGTTGAAAGGGGTGAGACCCAGTACTTC. It specifies CSVERGETQYF.

CDR3 DNA: TGTGCCAGCAGTGAAGCAGCGACTGGATCGGTAGGCGAGCAGTTCTTC. Its translation is CASSEAATGSVGEQFF. This rearrangement joins TRBV6-1 to TRBJ2-1, with D unresolved. V was clipped by 0 bases and J by 10 bases, with 19 bases between them. The CDR3 is 16 amino acids. CDR1 and CDR2 from the germline V gene are MNHNS and SASEGT.

This clone was seen only a few times. The genes are TRBV4-1 and TRBJ1-1; D is ambiguous. Trimming stripped 1 base from V and 0 bases from J, with 15 bases between. The CDR3 extends over 17 amino acids. Germline V gene data show CDR1 as MGHRA and CDR2 as YSYEKL. CDR3: CASSQALLSVMNTEAFF. The CDR3 DNA is TGCGCCAGCAGCCAAGCCCTATTATCGGTGATGAACACTGAAGCTTTCTTT.

Only one count was recorded for this clone. The V gene is TRBV7-6, the J gene TRBJ2-2; D is undetermined. Germline V gene sequence: CDR1 SGHVS, CDR2 FNYEAQ. The V end was cut by 5 bases, the J end by 0 bases, with 13 bases between. CDR3 size: 16 residues. The CDR3 DNA follows: TGTGCCAGCAGCAGAAATGGCGGAGCGAACACCGGGGAGCTGTTTTTT. Residues: CASSRNGGANTGELFF. Combining the CDR3 with reference TRBV7-6 and TRBJ2-2 gives the whole variable domain GAGVSQSPRYKVTKRGQDVALRCDPISGHVSLYWYRQALGQGPEFLTYFNYEAQQDKSGLPNDRFSAERPEGSISTLTIQRTEQRDSAMYRCASSRNGGANTGELFFGEGSRLTVL.

The gene calls are TRBV6-5 and TRBJ1-2, with 9 bases identical to TRBD1. The CDR3 extends over 14 amino acids. V lost 6 bases to trimming and J lost 6 bases; unmatched junction nucleotides: 8. Per germline, CDR1 MNHEY and CDR2 SVGAGI. The CDR3 nucleotides are TGTGCCAGCAGCCCCAGGGACAGGGTGGATGGCTACACCTTC. It is translated as CASSPRDRVDGYTF.

The chain couples TRBV5-8 to TRBJ1-3; possible D gene TRBD1, 5 bases. Germline CDR1 is SGHTS and CDR2 is YDEGEE. Between the trimmed V and J ends, which lost 2 bases and 1 base, there was a span of 16 bases. The CDR3 loop spans 17 amino acids. This CDR3 is CASSFRTITYSGNTIYF. Written as DNA, the CDR3 is TGTGCCAGCAGCTTCCGGACAATCACCTATTCTGGAAACACCATATATTTT. The complete variable domain, with remaining parts taken from reference TRBV5-8 and TRBJ1-3, reads EAGVTQSPTHLIKTRGQQATLRCSPISGHTSVYWYQQALGLGLQFLLWYDEGEERNRGNFPPRFSGRQFPNYSSELNVNALELEDSALYLCASSFRTITYSGNTIYFGEGSWLTVV.

The chain employs TRBV4-1 and TRBJ2-3, with 7 bases fitting TRBD1. Germline V gene lookup returns CDR1 MGHRA and CDR2 YSYEKL. J lost 2 bases, V lost 1 base, and 3 bases had no gene match. CDR3 length: 15 residues. Written as DNA, the CDR3 is TGCGCCAGCAGCCAAGGACAGGGATCCACAGATACGCAGTATTTT. Protein: CASSQGQGSTDTQYF.

The chain employs TRBV28 and TRBJ2-7; 9 bases are a match to TRBD1. J gave up 6 bases and V 10 bases, and 10 bases lay outside the gene matches. CDR3 size: 13 residues. Germline V gene sequence: CDR1 MDHEN, CDR2 SYDVKM. The DNA for the CDR3 is TGTGCCATCGGAGGGGACAGGGACCTCGAGCAGTACTTC. Its translation is CAIGGDRDLEQYF.

This chain joins TRBV4-3 and TRBJ2-3; weak D call: TRBD2 (6 bases). CDR1 is LGHNA, CDR2 YSLEER, per germline. This CDR3 region has 15 residues. Trimming took 0 bases from V and 3 from J, leaving 10 bases between them. The CDR3 DNA reads TGCGCCAGCAGCCAAGACGGGAGCCTAACAGATACGCAGTATTTT. Translating gives CASSQDGSLTDTQYF.

The chain is built from TRBV11-2 and TRBJ1-4; unclear D gene. The CDR3 runs 14 residues. Germline V gene data show CDR1 as SGHAT and CDR2 as FQNNGV. V was shortened by 5 bases and J by 7 bases, with 14 bases between the two germline ends. The CDR3 region is CASSPRRGGEKLFF. The CDR3 DNA follows: TGTGCCAGCAGCCCGCGACGCGGAGGTGAAAAACTGTTTTTT.

In its sample, this clone was seen once. The chain uses TRBV7-2 and TRBJ1-3; a possible D gene is TRBD1 (5 bases). Per the germline V gene, CDR1 is SGHTA and CDR2 is FQGNSA. This CDR3 has 15 amino acids. Trimming stripped 0 bases from V and 2 bases from J, with 8 bases between. In DNA, the CDR3 is TGTGCCAGCAGCTTAGCGGGGCAGACTGGAAACACCATATATTTT. Translated, it gives CASSLAGQTGNTIYF. Complete variable domain (other parts from reference TRBV7-2 and TRBJ1-3): GAGVSQSPSNKVTEKGKDVELRCDPISGHTALYWYRQSLGQGLEFLIYFQGNSAPDKSGLPSDRFSAERTGGSVSTLTIQRTQQEDSAVYLCASSLAGQTGNTIYFGEGSWLTVV.

This rearrangement joins TRBV5-8 to TRBJ1-5; D is perhaps TRBD1 (5 bases). Germline assignment: CDR1 SGHTS and CDR2 YDEGEE. The CDR3 has 11 amino acids. V lost 10 bases to trimming and J lost 7 bases, with 12 bases between them. CDR3 protein: CAVGQGQPQHF. The CDR3 nucleotides are TGTGCCGTCGGACAAGGACAGCCCCAGCATTTT.

The gene calls are TRBV11-2 and TRBJ1-1, with TRBD1 identical over 7 bases. In germline, CDR1 is SGHAT, CDR2 FQNNGV. V was clipped by 4 bases and J by 7 bases; unmatched bases: 3. CDR3 size: 12 residues. The CDR3 reads CASSSGQYEAFF. Written as DNA, the CDR3 is TGTGCCAGCAGCTCGGGACAGTATGAAGCTTTCTTT.